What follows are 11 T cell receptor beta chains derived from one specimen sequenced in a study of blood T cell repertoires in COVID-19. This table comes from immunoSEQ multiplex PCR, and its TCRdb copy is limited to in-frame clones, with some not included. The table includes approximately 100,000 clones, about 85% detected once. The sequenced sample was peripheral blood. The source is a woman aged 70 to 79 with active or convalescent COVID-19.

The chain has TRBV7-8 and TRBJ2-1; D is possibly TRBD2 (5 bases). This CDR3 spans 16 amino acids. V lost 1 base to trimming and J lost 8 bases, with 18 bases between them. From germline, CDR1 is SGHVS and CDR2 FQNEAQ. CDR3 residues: CASSLGGKEGADEQFF. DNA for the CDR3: TGTGCCAGCAGCTTAGGAGGGAAGGAAGGCGCCGATGAGCAGTTCTTC.

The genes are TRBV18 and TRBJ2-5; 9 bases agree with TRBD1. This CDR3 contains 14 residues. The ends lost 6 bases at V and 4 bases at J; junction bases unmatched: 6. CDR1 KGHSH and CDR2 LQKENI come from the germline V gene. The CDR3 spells CASSLGQGGETQYF. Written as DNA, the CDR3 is TGTGCCAGCTCCCTGGGACAGGGTGGAGAGACCCAGTACTTC.

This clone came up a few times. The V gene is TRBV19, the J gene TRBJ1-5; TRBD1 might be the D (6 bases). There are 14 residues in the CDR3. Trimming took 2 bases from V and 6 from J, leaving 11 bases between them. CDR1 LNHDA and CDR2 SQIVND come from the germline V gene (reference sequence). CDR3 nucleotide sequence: TGTGCCAGTAGTATAACCCAGGGGCTTCAGCCCCAGCATTTT. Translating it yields CASSITQGLQPQHF.

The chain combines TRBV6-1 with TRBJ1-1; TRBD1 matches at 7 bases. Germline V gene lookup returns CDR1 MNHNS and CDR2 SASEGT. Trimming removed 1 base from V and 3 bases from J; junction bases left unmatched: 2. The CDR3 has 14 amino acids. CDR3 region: CASSEGQGHTEAFF. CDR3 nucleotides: TGTGCCAGCAGTGAAGGACAGGGACACACTGAAGCTTTCTTT.

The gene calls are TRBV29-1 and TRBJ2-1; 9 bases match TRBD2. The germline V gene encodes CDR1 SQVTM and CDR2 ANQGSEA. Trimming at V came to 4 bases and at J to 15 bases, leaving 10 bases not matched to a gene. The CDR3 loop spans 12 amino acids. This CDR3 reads CSVVEGAGGPFF. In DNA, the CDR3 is TGCAGCGTTGTGGAGGGCGCGGGGGGGCCGTTCTTC.

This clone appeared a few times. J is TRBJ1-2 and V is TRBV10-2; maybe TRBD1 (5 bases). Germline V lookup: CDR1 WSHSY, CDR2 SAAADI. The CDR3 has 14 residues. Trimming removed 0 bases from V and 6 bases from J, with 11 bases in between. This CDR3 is CASSESNLRDGYTF. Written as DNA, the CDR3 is TGCGCCAGCAGTGAGTCGAACCTCAGGGATGGCTACACCTTC.

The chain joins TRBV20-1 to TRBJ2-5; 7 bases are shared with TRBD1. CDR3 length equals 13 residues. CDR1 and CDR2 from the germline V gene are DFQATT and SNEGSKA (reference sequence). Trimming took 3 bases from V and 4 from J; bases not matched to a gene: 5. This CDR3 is CSASKGGGETQYF. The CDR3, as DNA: TGCAGTGCTAGTAAAGGGGGCGGAGAGACCCAGTACTTC.

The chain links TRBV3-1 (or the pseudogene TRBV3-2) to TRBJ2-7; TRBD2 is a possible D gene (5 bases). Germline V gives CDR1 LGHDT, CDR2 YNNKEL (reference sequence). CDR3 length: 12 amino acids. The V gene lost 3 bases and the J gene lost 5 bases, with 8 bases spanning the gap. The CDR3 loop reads CASSQLADEQYF. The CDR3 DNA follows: TGTGCCAGCAGCCAGCTAGCAGACGAGCAGTACTTC.

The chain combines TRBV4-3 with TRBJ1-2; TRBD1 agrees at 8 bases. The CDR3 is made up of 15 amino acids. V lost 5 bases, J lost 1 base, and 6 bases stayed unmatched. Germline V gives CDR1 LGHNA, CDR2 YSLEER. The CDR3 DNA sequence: TGCGCCAGCAGCTCAGGACAGGGACATAACTATGGCTACACCTTC. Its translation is CASSSGQGHNYGYTF.

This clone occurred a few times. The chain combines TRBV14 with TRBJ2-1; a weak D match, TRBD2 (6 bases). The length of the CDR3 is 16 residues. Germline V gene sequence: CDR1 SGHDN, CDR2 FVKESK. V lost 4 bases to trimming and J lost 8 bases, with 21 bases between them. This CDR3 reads CASSPMVGGPSDEQFF. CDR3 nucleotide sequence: TGTGCCAGCAGCCCAATGGTGGGAGGCCCTAGCGATGAGCAGTTCTTC.

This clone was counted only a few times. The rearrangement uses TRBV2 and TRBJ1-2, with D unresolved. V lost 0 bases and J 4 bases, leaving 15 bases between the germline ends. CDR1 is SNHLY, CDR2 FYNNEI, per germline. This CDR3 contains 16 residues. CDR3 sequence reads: CASSEALFRGVYGYTF. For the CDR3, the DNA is TGTGCCAGCAGTGAAGCGTTGTTTCGGGGAGTCTATGGCTACACCTTC.